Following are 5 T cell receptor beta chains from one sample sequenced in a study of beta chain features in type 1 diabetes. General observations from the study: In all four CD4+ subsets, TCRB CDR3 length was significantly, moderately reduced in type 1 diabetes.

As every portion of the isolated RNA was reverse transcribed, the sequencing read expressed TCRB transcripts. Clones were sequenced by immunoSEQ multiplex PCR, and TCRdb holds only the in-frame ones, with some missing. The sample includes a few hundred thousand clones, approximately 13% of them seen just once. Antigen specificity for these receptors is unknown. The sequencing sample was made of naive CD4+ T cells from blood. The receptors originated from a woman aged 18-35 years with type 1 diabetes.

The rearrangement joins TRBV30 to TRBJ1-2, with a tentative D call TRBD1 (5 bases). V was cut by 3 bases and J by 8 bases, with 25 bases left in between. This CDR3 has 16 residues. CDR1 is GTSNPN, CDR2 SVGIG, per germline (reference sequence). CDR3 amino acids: CAWSRDYKKGKKGYTF. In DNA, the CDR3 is TGTGCCTGGAGCCGGGACTACAAAAAAGGGAAGAAGGGCTACACCTTC.

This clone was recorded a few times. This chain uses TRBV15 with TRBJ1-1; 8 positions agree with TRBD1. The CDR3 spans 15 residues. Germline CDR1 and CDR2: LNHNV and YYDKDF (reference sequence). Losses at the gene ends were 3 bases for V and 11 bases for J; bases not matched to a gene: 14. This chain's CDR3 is CATSRTKDREGRAFF. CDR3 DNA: TGTGCCACCAGCAGGACCAAGGACAGGGAGGGTCGGGCTTTCTTT.

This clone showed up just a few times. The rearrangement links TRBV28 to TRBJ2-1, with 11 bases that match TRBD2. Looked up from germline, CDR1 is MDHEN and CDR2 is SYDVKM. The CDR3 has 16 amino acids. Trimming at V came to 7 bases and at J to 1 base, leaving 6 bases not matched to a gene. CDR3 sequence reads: CASTSLAGDSYNEQFF. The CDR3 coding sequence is TGTGCCAGCACCTCACTAGCGGGAGATTCCTACAATGAGCAGTTCTTC.

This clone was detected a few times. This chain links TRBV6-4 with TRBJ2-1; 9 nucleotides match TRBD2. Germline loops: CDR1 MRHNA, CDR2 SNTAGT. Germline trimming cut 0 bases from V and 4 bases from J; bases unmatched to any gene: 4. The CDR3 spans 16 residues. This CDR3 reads CASSDSFLAGYNEQFF. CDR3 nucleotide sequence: TGTGCCAGCAGTGACTCGTTTCTAGCGGGATACAATGAGCAGTTCTTC.

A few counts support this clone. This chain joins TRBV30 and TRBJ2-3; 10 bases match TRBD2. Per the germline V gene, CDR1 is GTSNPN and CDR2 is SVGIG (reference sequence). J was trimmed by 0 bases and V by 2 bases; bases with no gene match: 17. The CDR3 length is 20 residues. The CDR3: CAWSLIPPFQREGSTDTQYF. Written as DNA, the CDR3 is TGTGCCTGGAGTCTAATCCCACCATTTCAGCGGGAGGGCAGCACAGATACGCAGTATTTT.